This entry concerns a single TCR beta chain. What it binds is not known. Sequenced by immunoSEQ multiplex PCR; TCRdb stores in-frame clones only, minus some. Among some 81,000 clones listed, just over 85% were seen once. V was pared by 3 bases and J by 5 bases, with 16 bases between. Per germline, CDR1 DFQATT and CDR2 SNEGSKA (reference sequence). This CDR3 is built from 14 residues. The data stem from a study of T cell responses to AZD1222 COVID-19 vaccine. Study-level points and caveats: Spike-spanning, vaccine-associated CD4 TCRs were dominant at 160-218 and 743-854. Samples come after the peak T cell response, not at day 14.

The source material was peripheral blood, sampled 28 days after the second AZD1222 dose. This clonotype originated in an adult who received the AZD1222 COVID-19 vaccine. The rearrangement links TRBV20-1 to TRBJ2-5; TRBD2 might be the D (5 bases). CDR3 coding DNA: TGCAGTGCTAGTCCCCCGGGAAGGAGGGAGACCCAGTACTTC. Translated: CSASPPGRRETQYF.